The sequence of this T cell receptor (beta chain) was determined in a study of T cell responses to AZD1222 COVID-19 vaccine. Libraries were prepared by immunoSEQ multiplex PCR; TCRdb keeps only in-frame clonotypes and omits some of them. Here the sample spans about 130,000 clones, over 85% being singletons. The V segment lost 5 bases and the J segment 8 bases; nucleotides outside the gene matches: 3. The CDR3 loop spans 13 amino acids. Germline V gene sequence: CDR1 SGHTA, CDR2 FQGTGA. The source was peripheral blood, collected 28 days after the second AZD1222 dose. This sequence joins TRBV7-3 and TRBJ1-6, with TRBD1 matching 7 bases. The sequence derives from an adult who received the AZD1222 COVID-19 vaccine. In DNA form, the CDR3 reads TGTGCCAGCAGCAGAGGGGGCGATTCACCCCTCCACTTT. This gives the protein CASSRGGDSPLHF.